The source of this TCR beta chain is a study of blood T cell repertoires in COVID-19. Across the study: COVID-19 samples collected from the United States, Italy and Spain covered acute and convalescent phases. In each case, the material was cDNA or gDNA derived from T cells, B-cell-depleted T cells, or PBMCs.

Authors' processing steps: Nucleated cell number was recorded as an estimate derived from reference gene primer amplification. Data came from immunoSEQ multiplex PCR; TCRdb stores just in-frame clones and leaves some out. V, J and clone size derive from that table, while D and trimming were established from the DNA sequence. The sample holds roughly 250,000 clones; about 86% are singletons and the top ten take roughly 2.9%. V gave up 0 bases and J gave up 7 bases; unmatched junction bases: 9. Germline CDR1 reads SEHNR; CDR2 reads FQNEAQ (reference sequence). CDR3 size: 15 residues. The origin of this receptor is an older woman with active or convalescent COVID-19. The material sequenced was peripheral blood. The genes are TRBV7-9 and TRBJ2-7; 7 bases are shared with TRBD2. This CDR3 is CASSLALAGGGEQYF. The CDR3 bases are TGTGCCAGCAGCTTAGCATTGGCAGGCGGGGGTGAGCAGTACTTC. Full variable domain (outside the CDR3, taken from reference TRBV7-9 and TRBJ2-7): DTGVSQNPRHKITKRGQNVTFRCDPISEHNRLYWYRQTLGQGPEFLTYFQNEAQLEKSRLLSDRFSAERPKGSFSTLEIQRTEQGDSAMYLCASSLALAGGGEQYFGPGTRLTVT.